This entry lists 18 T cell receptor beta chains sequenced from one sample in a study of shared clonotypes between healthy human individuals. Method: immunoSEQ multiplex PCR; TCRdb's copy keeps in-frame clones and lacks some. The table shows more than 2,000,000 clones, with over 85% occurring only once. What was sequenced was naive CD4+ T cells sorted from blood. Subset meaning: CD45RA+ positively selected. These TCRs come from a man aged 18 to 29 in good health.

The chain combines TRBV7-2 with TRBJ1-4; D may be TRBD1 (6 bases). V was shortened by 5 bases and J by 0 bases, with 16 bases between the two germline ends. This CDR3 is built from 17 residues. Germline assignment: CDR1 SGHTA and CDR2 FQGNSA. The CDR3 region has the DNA TGTGCCAGCAGCCTTCCCCCACCAGGGGCAACTAATGAAAAACTGTTTTTT. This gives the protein CASSLPPPGATNEKLFF.

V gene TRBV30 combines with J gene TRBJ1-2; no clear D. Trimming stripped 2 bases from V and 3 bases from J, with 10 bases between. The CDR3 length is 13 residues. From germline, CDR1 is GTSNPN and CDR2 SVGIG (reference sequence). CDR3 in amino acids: CAWSSGPYYGYTF. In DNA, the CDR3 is TGTGCCTGGAGTTCCGGTCCTTACTATGGCTACACCTTC. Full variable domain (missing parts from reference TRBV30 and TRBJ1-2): SQTIHQWPATLVQPVGSPLSLECTVEGTSNPNLYWYRQAAGRGLQLLFYSVGIGQISSEVPQNLSASRPQDRQFILSSKKLLLSDSGFYLCAWSSGPYYGYTFGSGTRLTVV.

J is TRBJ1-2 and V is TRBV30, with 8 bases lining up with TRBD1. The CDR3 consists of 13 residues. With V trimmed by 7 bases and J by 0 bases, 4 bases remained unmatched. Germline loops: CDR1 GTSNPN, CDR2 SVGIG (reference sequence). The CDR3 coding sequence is TGTGCCTCTCCAGGGGGCGCTAACTATGGCTACACCTTC. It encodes CASPGGANYGYTF.

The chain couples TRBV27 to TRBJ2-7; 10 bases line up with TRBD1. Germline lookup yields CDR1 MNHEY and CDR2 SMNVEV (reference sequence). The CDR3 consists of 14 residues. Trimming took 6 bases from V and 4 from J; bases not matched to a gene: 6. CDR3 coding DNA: TGTGCCAGCAGGCCCAGACAGGGGGCGTACGAGCAGTACTTC. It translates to CASRPRQGAYEQYF.

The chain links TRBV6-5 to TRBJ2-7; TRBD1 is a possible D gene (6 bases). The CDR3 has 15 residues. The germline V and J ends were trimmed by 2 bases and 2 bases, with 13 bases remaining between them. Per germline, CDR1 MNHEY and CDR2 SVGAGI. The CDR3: CASSYTLGGPYEQYF. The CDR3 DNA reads TGTGCCAGCAGTTACACACTAGGGGGACCCTACGAGCAGTACTTC.

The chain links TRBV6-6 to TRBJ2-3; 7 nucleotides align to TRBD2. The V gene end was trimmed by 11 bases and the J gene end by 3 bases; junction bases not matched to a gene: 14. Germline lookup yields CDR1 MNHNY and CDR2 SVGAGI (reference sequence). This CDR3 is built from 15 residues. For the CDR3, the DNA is TGTGCCGGGGGGGGAGGAGGGAGAACGACAGATACGCAGTATTTT. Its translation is CAGGGGGRTTDTQYF.

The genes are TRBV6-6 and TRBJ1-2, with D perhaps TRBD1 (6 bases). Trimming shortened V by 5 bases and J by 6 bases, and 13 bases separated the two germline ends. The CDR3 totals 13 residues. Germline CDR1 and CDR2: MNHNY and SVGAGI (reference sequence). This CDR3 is CASSTGPGHGYTF. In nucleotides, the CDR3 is TGTGCCAGCAGTACAGGGCCGGGCCATGGCTACACCTTC.

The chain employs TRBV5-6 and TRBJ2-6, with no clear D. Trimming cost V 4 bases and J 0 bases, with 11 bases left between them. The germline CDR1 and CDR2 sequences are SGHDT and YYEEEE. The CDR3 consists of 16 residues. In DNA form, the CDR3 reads TGTGCCAGCAGCCCCCCCGAGAGCTCTGGGGCCAACGTCCTGACTTTC. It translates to CASSPPESSGANVLTF.

CDR3 sequence: CASSPLRGPAVNEQFF. Written as DNA, the CDR3 is TGCGCCAGCAGCCCACTCCGGGGGCCCGCAGTGAATGAGCAGTTCTTC. This chain connects TRBV5-1 to TRBJ2-1, with D possibly called TRBD1 or TRBD2 (6 bases each). Germline loops: CDR1 SGHRS, CDR2 YFSETQ. V shed 4 bases and J shed 7 bases, with 21 bases lying between them. This CDR3 spans 16 amino acids.

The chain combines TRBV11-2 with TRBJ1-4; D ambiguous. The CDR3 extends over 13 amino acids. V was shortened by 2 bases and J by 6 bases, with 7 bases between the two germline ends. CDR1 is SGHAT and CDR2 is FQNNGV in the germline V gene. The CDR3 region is CASSLFEDEKLFF. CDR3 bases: TGTGCCAGCAGCTTATTTGAGGATGAAAAACTGTTTTTT.

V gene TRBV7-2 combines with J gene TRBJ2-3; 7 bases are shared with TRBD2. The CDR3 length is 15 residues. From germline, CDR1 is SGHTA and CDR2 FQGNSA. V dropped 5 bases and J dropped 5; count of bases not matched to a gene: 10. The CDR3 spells CASSPRSGSLDTQYF. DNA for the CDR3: TGTGCCAGCAGCCCCCGTAGCGGGTCCCTAGATACGCAGTATTTT.

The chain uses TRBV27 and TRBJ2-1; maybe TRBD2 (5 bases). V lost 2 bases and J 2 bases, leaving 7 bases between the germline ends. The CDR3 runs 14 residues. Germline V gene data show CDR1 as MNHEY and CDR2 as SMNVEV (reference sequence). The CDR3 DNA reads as TGTGCCAGCAGTTTACGAGGGACCTACAATGAGCAGTTCTTC. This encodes CASSLRGTYNEQFF.

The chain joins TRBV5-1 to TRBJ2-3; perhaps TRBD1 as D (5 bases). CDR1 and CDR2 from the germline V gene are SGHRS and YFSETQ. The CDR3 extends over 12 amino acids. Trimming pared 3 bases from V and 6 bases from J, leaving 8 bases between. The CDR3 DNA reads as TGCGCCAGCAGCTCGACAGCCGATACGCAGTATTTT. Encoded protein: CASSSTADTQYF.

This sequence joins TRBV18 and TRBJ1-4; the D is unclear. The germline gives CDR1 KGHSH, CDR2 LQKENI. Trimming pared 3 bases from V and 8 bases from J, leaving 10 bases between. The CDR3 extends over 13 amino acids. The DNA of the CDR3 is TGTGCCAGCTCACCCACTCTCGGGGAAAAACTGTTTTTT. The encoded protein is CASSPTLGEKLFF.

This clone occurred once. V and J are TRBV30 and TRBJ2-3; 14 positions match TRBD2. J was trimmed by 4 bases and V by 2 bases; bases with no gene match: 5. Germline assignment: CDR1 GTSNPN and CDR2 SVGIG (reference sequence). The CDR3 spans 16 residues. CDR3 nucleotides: TGTGCCTGGAGTAGGGGGACTAGCGGGGGAGCAGATACGCAGTATTTT. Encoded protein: CAWSRGTSGGADTQYF.

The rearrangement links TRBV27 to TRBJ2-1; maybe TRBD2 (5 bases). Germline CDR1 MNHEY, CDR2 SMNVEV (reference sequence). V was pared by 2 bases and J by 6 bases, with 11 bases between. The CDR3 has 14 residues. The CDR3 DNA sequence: TGTGCCAGCAGTTTAGCGGGCGGATTCAATGAGCAGTTCTTC. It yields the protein CASSLAGGFNEQFF.

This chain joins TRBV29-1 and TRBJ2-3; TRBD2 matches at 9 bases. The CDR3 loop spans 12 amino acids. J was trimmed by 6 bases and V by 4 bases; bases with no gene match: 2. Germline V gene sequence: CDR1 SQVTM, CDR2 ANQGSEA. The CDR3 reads CSVVAGADTQYF. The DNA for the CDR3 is TGCAGCGTTGTAGCGGGGGCCGATACGCAGTATTTT.

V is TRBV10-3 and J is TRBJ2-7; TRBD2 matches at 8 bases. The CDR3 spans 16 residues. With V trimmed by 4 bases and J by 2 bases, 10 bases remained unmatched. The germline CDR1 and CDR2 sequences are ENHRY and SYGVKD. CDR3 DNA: TGTGCCATCAGTGCCGCCGCGGGGGGACCCACCTACGAGCAGTACTTC. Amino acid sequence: CAISAAAGGPTYEQYF.